This T cell receptor (beta chain) was sequenced during a study of blood T cell repertoires in COVID-19. Study overall: The United States, Italy and Spain supplied acute and convalescent COVID-19 samples. PBMCs, B-cell-depleted T cells, or T cells were the source of the cDNA or gDNA that made up the material.

This CDR3 comprises 15 residues. Germline CDR1 is GTSNPN and CDR2 is SVGIG (reference sequence). The V and J ends lost 2 bases and 4 bases respectively, with 14 bases between them. Original processing methods: Amplifying reference gene primers gave estimates of nucleated cell counts. The repertoire was sequenced with immunoSEQ multiplex PCR; TCRdb's copy has only in-frame clones and lacks some. V, J and clone size derive from that table, while D and trimming were established from the DNA sequence. The profile shows about 150,000 clones, 84% of them singletons. The specimen sequenced was peripheral blood. The clonotype comes from a man in his sixties or seventies with active or convalescent COVID-19. The genes are TRBV30 and TRBJ1-4; TRBD1 might be the D (5 bases). CDR3 coding DNA: TGTGCCTGGAGTCGGGGACTGTCTCATAATGAAAAACTGTTTTTT. This sequence encodes CAWSRGLSHNEKLFF.